The entry below gives a single TCR beta chain sequence along with its context. Its antigen is unknown. This sample is part of a study of Graves' ophthalmopathy and Graves' hyperthyroidism. Study findings and constraints: Using a 13-signature model, the authors split ophthalmopathy from stable hyperthyroidism, with 85% to 90% sensitivity and about 80% specificity. Most expanded clonotypes in thyroid above 0.001 frequency also showed up in blood.

RNA served as the template for amplifying TCR beta CDR3 regions. Amplification began with first-round RT-PCR using HTBI primers, then second-round multiplex PCR was performed. MiXCR was run by TCRdb on the multiplex PCR reads, yielding one entry per CDR3 protein. Among approximately 540,000 distinct CDR3 sequences listed, 35% to 40% were seen once. The CDR3 consists of 14 residues. CDR1 and CDR2 (germline): DFQATT, SNEGSKA (reference sequence). V lost 4 bases and J 6 bases, leaving 17 bases between the germline ends. Specimen: peripheral blood or thyroid tissue (not recorded which). The chain couples TRBV20-1 to TRBJ2-3; no firm D call. This TCR came from an adult man with Graves' hyperthyroidism. CDR3 region: CSANPVYPLDTQYF. The DNA of the CDR3 is TGCAGTGCTAACCCCGTGTACCCGCTGGATACGCAGTATTTT.